This T cell receptor (beta chain) was captured by sequencing in a study of metastatic and nonmetastatic thyroid tumors. Overall study context: A comparison of repertoires was made across blood and tumor or nodule tissue from malignant and benign thyroid patients.

This clone was found many times. As yet, its antigen is unknown. TCRdb reassembled clones from the PCR reads with MiXCR. The sample has roughly 15,000 clones; about 12% are singletons. Findings and limits, study-wide: Compared with benign nodules, malignant thyroid tumors were reported to have significantly higher TCR beta diversity in both blood and tumor.

Every patient was untreated before thyroid surgery. In germline, CDR1 is DFQATT, CDR2 SNEGSKA (reference sequence). This CDR3 spans 14 amino acids. The ends were cut back, 0 bases at V and 2 bases at J, with 11 bases in the middle. This TCR derives from a female donor with papillary thyroid cancer or a benign thyroid nodule (not recorded which). Some clones in this sample may be carry-over from other donors' samples. Specimen: blood. The chain links TRBV20-1 to TRBJ2-7; possibly TRBD2 for D (5 bases). CDR3 protein: CSARDAGSPYEQYF. The CDR3 bases are TGCAGTGCTAGAGATGCGGGCAGTCCCTACGAGCAGTACTTC.